This TCR beta chain originates from a study of a mutant IDH1 vaccine in newly diagnosed glioma. As for the study in general: There were eight vaccinations for patients, given in weeks 1, 3, 5, 7, 11, 15, 19 and 23. Most patients had received both radiotherapy and temozolomide, the prior options being radiotherapy, temozolomide, or both. Treated patients had a mean age of about 40 years and a sex split that was roughly 62% male and approximately 38% female.

Trimming removed 2 bases at V and 8 bases at J, with 7 bases between. The CDR3 sequence is 12 residues long. CDR1 and CDR2 (germline): SGHDT, YYEEEE. In the case of this clone: No antigen is known for it.

The protocol was immunoSEQ multiplex PCR, while the TCRdb copy is restricted to in-frame clones and leaves out a portion. The repertoire consists of 75,000 to 85,000 clones, with 75% to 95% occurring once and the leading ten covering roughly 0.56%. Time point denoted: week 5, during vaccination. Each vaccine dose was 300 ug of mutant IDH1 20-mer peptide, with topical imiquimod. There were new WHO grade 3 or 4 astrocytomas in the donors, and these were IDH1-mutant and ATRX-lost. The genes are TRBV5-6 and TRBJ2-2; a weak D match, TRBD2 (6 bases). The TCR sequence derives from a woman between 45 and 65 years old with glioma. The source was PBMCs, collected from a glioma patient whose treatment included an IDH1 peptide vaccine. CDR3 loop: CASSFGRGELFF. The CDR3 DNA reads TGTGCCAGCAGCTTTGGGAGGGGGGAGCTGTTTTTT.